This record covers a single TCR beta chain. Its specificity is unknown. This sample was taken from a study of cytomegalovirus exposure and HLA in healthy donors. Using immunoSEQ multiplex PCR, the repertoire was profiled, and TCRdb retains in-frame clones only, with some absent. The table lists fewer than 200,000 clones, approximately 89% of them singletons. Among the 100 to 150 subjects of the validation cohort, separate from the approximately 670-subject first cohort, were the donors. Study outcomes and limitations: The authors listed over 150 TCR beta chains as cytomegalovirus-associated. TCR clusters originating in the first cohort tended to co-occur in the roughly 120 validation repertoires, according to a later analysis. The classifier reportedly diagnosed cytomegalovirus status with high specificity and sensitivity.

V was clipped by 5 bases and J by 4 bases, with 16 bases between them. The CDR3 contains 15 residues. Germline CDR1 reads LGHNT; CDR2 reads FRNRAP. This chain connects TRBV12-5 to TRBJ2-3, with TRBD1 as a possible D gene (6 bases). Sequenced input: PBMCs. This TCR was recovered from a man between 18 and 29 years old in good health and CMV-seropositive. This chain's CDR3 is CASGLTGDYPDTQYF. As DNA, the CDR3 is TGTGCTAGTGGTCTGACAGGAGATTACCCAGATACGCAGTATTTT.